Reported below is one T cell receptor beta chain. This clone was seen just once. Its target antigen remains unknown. No much larger clone is present one base from it, and per-base qualities are unavailable. Receptor libraries were prepared by the immunoSEQ multiplex PCR assay. A mixture of 60 forward primers for TCR Vbeta segments and 13 reverse primers for TCR Jbeta segments was used in the multiplex PCR. The CDR3 region of rearranged TCR beta genes was amplified from genomic DNA by a multiplex PCR assay. The Illumina HiSeq System was used to sequence the amplified TCR beta libraries as 87-base-pair reads. In the original analysis: In a later analysis, 80 million or so unique TCR beta chains were counted across the approximately 620 repertoires, and around 10 million of these chains were shared by at least two donors. Raw reads were error-corrected and collapsed into unique sequences with a nearest-neighbor algorithm that merged closely related sequences to remove PCR and sequencing errors. V, D and J gene segments were assigned by aligning CDR3 sequences to IMGT reference sequences. For a sequence to be retained, at least a six-nucleotide match to both a V gene segment and a J gene segment was required. A rearrangement was called productive if the CDR3 had no stop codons and remained in frame with V and J, and every other rearrangement was called non-productive. CDR3 was defined according to IMGT convention as the region running from the second conserved V-encoded cysteine to the conserved J-encoded phenylalanine. In an earlier analysis of around 600 of the donors, sequences lacking an unambiguous match to a single V gene segment were excluded. An earlier analysis of several hundred of the donors called V segments functional above 56.7% productive rearrangements and segregating when the between-donor standard deviation exceeded 5%. To diagnose cytomegalovirus status from the catalog of TCR beta chain sequences, a statistical classification framework was built. V and J gene assignment, in a later analysis, came from comparing TCR nucleotide sequences with IMGT/GENE-DB human TR gene sequences. A later analysis assigned CDR3 sequences and most-parsimonious VDJ recombination scenarios with the TCRdist pipeline. A later analysis defined each TCR beta chain by its CDR3 amino acid sequence plus V-gene family, and excluded reads lacking a unique V-gene family. A later analysis removed 592 highly shared, low-generation-probability nucleotide sequences to deal with suspected cross-contamination and a sequencing artifact. In a later analysis, a clonal expansion index for each public chain was calculated from normalized within-repertoire ranks of inferred template counts. Generation probabilities in a later analysis came from a VDJ recombination model fitted to out-of-frame rearrangements, and those results were checked against IGoR. Hypergeometric tests were used in a later analysis to score TCR-TCR, TCR-HLA and TCR-CMV co-occurrence, with a repertoire-size bias correction applied to the TCR pairs. In a later analysis, false discovery rates were estimated by permuting HLA or CMV assignments 20 times. In a later analysis, co-occurring TCRs were grouped using DBSCAN, and TCRdist sequence similarity was added for clustering within HLA-allele-positive subsets. Co-occurrence clustering excluded repertoires with fewer than 30,000 or more than 120,000 public chains, plus five with anomalous nucleotide sharing. TCRdb obtained this table from immuneACCESS and retained in-frame rearrangements with V and J assigned. These tables miss some clones; where compared with another copy, unresolved V genes account for less than half of the shortfall, and the remainder is unexplained. V, J and clone size reflect that table, while D and trimming were determined from the DNA. The sample data list about 130,000 clones, and about 81% of these were observed just once. In total, the top ten clones hold 0.85% to 1.4% of the sample.

The cohort consisted of fewer than 700 healthy bone marrow donors. At the time of sampling, every cohort member was nominally healthy, though immune exposures that went unrecorded were likely present. The donor tested CMV seronegative, placing the donor among the 350 or so seronegative members of the cohort. Each donor provided a peripheral blood sample, and peripheral blood mononuclear cells were used for TCR beta sequencing. The Qiagen DNeasy Blood Extraction Kit was used to extract genomic DNA from the blood cell samples. The sample belongs to a study of cytomegalovirus exposure and HLA in healthy donors (dated by TCRdb to about 2017). Regarding the research as a whole: An earlier analysis of some 550 of the donors reported 250 to 300 Gb of sequence data and around 120 million unique TCR beta sequences from about 200 million T cells. Several DR-DQ haplotypes were handled as single units for association and clustering because linkage in the cohort was strong. All discovery cohort repertoires had been generated using a single sequencing platform. The T cell repertoires of 666 subjects were profiled by immunosequencing and related to cytomegalovirus serostatus. On average, about 240,000 unique TCR beta nucleotide sequences were sequenced per donor among some 430 genotyped donors of the cohort, with roughly 18% of those sequences being non-productive. An earlier analysis of 587 of the donors applied high-throughput TCR beta sequencing to assess whether each TCR beta V gene segment acted as functional or pseudogenic. The study was designed to test whether signatures of past pathogen exposure could be identified by cataloging public T cell receptors. About 300 gigabases of sequencing data and 75 million to 85 million unique TCR sequences made up an early release that covered 500 to 650 HLA-typed donors. To study patterns of TCR occurrence, a later analysis re-analyzed previously published TCR beta repertoires from hundreds of donors and added high-resolution HLA genotyping. Donor age, sex, ethnicity and CMV serostatus were compiled together with the repertoire data. A later genetic analysis took genome-wide SNP genotypes for about 55% of the roughly 700 donors and used that subset as a discovery cohort. Typing coverage varied by locus: roughly 629-640 donors for A, B, C, DRB1 and DQB1; 522 for DQA1; around 610 for DPA1; 450 to 480 for DPB1. The later analysis used no new phenotypic data to find candidate immune exposures, relying instead on TCR beta sequences and their occurrence across donors. The genetic ancestry cluster associated with self-reported Caucasian donors included around four fifths of the 398 genotyped donors. High-throughput TCR immunosequencing, statistical association of individual TCRs with disease status, and machine learning were combined to predict cytomegalovirus infection status. HLA typing covered class I and class II loci at four-digit resolution. Along with the approximately 700-subject first cohort, a separate validation cohort of about 110 different subjects was used.

Broader findings and caveats from the paper: A cluster of highly shared sequence variants was judged likely to represent a technical artifact of the sequencing pipeline. Most CMV-associated TCR beta chains appeared to be HLA-restricted in a later analysis, and the HLA associations seemed to be driven largely by CMV exposure. Strong co-occurrence of HLA alleles, especially DR and DQ, made assigning TCR associations to individual alleles difficult. Correlated functional status among segregating V segments might be attributable to linkage disequilibrium, but an unknown experimental factor could not be ruled out. The cohort was sequenced for TCR beta chains only, and without alpha or paired-chain data the features that could be detected were limited. In a later genetic analysis, a missense DCLRE1C variant was associated with V-gene and J-gene trimming of TCR beta chains, and the association was replicated in an independent cohort. In vitro tests confirmed that a few of the cytomegalovirus-associated TCR beta chains recognize cytomegalovirus antigens. Several of the top co-occurrence clusters appeared to be linked to parvovirus B19, influenza, CMV and Epstein-Barr virus, according to a later analysis. Immune exposure information for the cohort was limited to CMV serostatus. It was suggested by the authors that the approach could potentially be generalized to other disease states and immunological phenotypes. An earlier analysis of 587 of the donors showed that most TCR beta V segments appeared in productive rearrangements either about 87% or about 30% of the time, which broadly matched IMGT annotations. The 87-base-pair reads could not distinguish some IMGT-functional V segments, including TRBV6-2 and TRBV6-3, so those segments were excluded. A later analysis found that HLA-associated TCR beta chains were more clonally expanded and had lower generation probabilities than equally common non-associated chains. While some public TCRs were present in many individuals, most TCR sequences turned up only very rarely across donors. HLA typing was unavailable for some donors at each locus, so association tests used only the typed subset. A further reported finding was that TCR beta sequences accurately predicted the HLA-A and HLA-B alleles for most subjects in the first cohort. The study listed approximately 150 TCR beta chains as associated with cytomegalovirus. The earlier analysis of 450 to 700 of the donors excluded roughly 17 rarely observed V segments, including chromosome 9 orphons, because counts were too low. The classifier was reported to diagnose cytomegalovirus status with high specificity and sensitivity in both the original cohort and the validation cohort. Roughly uniform sequencing depth across donors was assumed in presence/absence analyses, although this assumption may not hold. A later genetic analysis reported fewer N-insertions in productive TCRs among donors in an Asian-associated ancestry cluster than the roughly 700-donor mean. A later analysis associated 17,000 or so TCR beta sequences with specific HLA alleles at a false discovery rate of 0.05. In a later analysis, the rate of TCR association differed among HLA loci, with DRB1 alleles having the most associated TCRs and HLA-C alleles having the fewest.

From V the trimming removes 4 bases and from J it removes 0 bases, while the gene matches leave 6 bases of the junction unaccounted for. Counted from cysteine to phenylalanine, this CDR3 has 15 amino acids. This entry keeps only the CDR3 DNA: 45 bases, framed from base 1. For CDR1 and CDR2, the germline V gene lists SQVTM and ANQGSEA. The TCR originated in a woman aged 25 to 39 in good health and CMV-seronegative. Sequenced sample: PBMCs. This receptor chain uses TRBV29-1 and TRBJ2-3; TRBD2 lines up with 8 middle nucleotides. The sequence in DNA is TGCAGCGTTGCTATAGCGGGGAAAAGCACAGATACGCAGTATTTT. This translates into CSVAIAGKSTDTQYF.